Listed here are 23 T cell receptor beta chains from one sample, sequenced in a study of blood T cell repertoires in COVID-19. TCRdb's table, derived via immunoSEQ multiplex PCR, lists solely in-frame clones and lacks some. The table includes roughly 250,000 clones, approximately 85% detected once. Source material: PBMCs or T cells enriched from blood (not recorded which). The receptors here all came from a woman aged 50 to 60 who had recovered from COVID-19.

The chain has TRBV10-3 and TRBJ2-7; 7 bases match TRBD1. CDR1 is ENHRY, CDR2 SYGVKD, per germline. The CDR3 length is 13 residues. V was clipped by 2 bases and J by 6 bases; unmatched bases: 4. CDR3 sequence reads: CAISEETGTEQYF. In DNA form, the CDR3 reads TGTGCCATCAGTGAGGAGACAGGGACCGAGCAGTACTTC.

This clone has just a few counts. CDR3 amino acids: CASRLQGRPNEKLFF. The CDR3 bases are TGCGCCAGCAGGTTGCAGGGAAGGCCTAATGAAAAACTGTTTTTT. V usage is TRBV5-1 and J usage is TRBJ1-4; D may be TRBD1 (5 bases). The CDR3 spans 15 residues. CDR1 SGHRS and CDR2 YFSETQ come from the germline V gene. V dropped 5 bases and J dropped 3 bases, with 14 bases sitting between them.

This sequence joins TRBV3-1 (or the pseudogene TRBV3-2) and TRBJ2-1, with D maybe TRBD2 (5 bases). V lost 4 bases and J 4 bases, leaving 14 bases between the germline ends. The CDR3 is 15 residues long. Germline assignment: CDR1 LGHDT and CDR2 YNNKEL (reference sequence). The CDR3 is CASSPRSTGYNEQFF. In DNA form, the CDR3 reads TGTGCCAGCAGCCCCCGCTCTACGGGGTACAATGAGCAGTTCTTC.

V usage is TRBV29-1 and J usage is TRBJ2-5, with 13 nucleotides matching TRBD2. There are 14 residues in the CDR3. CDR1 is SQVTM, CDR2 ANQGSEA, per germline. Losses at the gene ends were 8 bases for V and 5 bases for J; bases not matched to a gene: 8. The CDR3 reads CSHRTSGSSETQYF. In nucleotides, the CDR3 is TGCAGCCACCGGACTAGCGGGAGTTCCGAGACCCAGTACTTC. The variable domain in full, with the rest retrieved from reference TRBV29-1 and TRBJ2-5, is SAVISQKPSRDICQRGTSLTIQCQVDSQVTMMFWYRQQPGQSLTLIATANQGSEATYESGFVIDKFPISRPNLTFSTLTVSNMSPEDSSIYLCSHRTSGSSETQYFGPGTRLLVL.

The chain couples TRBV7-2 to TRBJ1-2; tentative D call: TRBD1 (5 bases). The CDR3 sequence is 13 residues long. V dropped 3 bases and J dropped 4 bases, with 9 bases sitting between them. Germline CDR1 is SGHTA and CDR2 is FQGNSA. The CDR3 bases are TGTGCCAGCAGCTTGGCAGGGTCCTATGGCTACACCTTC. Protein sequence: CASSLAGSYGYTF.

V is TRBV7-2 and J is TRBJ1-5, with a possible D match to TRBD1 (6 bases). Germline loops: CDR1 SGHTA, CDR2 FQGNSA. The CDR3 is made up of 17 amino acids. The V gene lost 5 bases and the J gene lost 6 bases, with 23 bases spanning the gap. The DNA of the CDR3 is TGTGCCAGCAGCGCTTTGGCCAGGGGTTTGAAAGGTCAGCCCCAGCATTTT. Translation gives CASSALARGLKGQPQHF.

This chain links TRBV2 with TRBJ1-3, with TRBD1 identical over 8 bases. Trimming cost V 8 bases and J 0 bases; bases outside gene matches: 9. The germline V gene encodes CDR1 SNHLY and CDR2 FYNNEI. The CDR3 loop spans 16 amino acids. Here the CDR3 reads CASGWDRSYSGNTIYF. The CDR3 coding sequence is TGTGCCAGCGGATGGGACAGGTCATACTCTGGAAACACCATATATTTT.

The chain combines TRBV7-9 with TRBJ2-3; maybe TRBD2 (6 bases). Germline V gives CDR1 SEHNR, CDR2 FQNEAQ (reference sequence). The CDR3 contains 19 residues. V lost 5 bases and J lost 0, with 24 bases in between. The CDR3 nucleotides read TGTGCCAGCAGCATGGGACTTTCAGATACGCGCACTAGCACAGATACGCAGTATTTT. Translating it yields CASSMGLSDTRTSTDTQYF.

The chain links TRBV27 to TRBJ2-3; a weak D match, TRBD2 (5 bases). Germline CDR1 MNHEY, CDR2 SMNVEV (reference sequence). This CDR3 has 16 amino acids. V dropped 8 bases and J dropped 0 bases, with 18 bases sitting between them. The CDR3 protein is CASSLAQRTSTDTQYF. The CDR3 DNA follows: TGTGCCAGCTCTCTGGCCCAGCGGACTAGCACAGATACGCAGTATTTT.

The chain carries TRBV9 and TRBJ2-1; TRBD2 aligns across 9 bases. Germline V CDR1 and CDR2: SGDLS, YYNGEE. The CDR3 runs to 15 residues. The J segment lost 5 bases and the V segment lost 4 bases, leaving 7 bases of the junction unmatched. The CDR3 DNA follows: TGTGCCAGCAGCTTTGCGGGAGGGCCCCACAATGAGCAGTTCTTC. It specifies CASSFAGGPHNEQFF. Supplemented by reference TRBV9 and TRBJ2-1, the full variable domain reads DSGVTQTPKHLITATGQRVTLRCSPRSGDLSVYWYQQSLDQGLQFLIQYYNGEERAKGNILERFSAQQFPDLHSELNLSSLELGDSALYFCASSFAGGPHNEQFFGPGTRLTVL.

V is TRBV2 and J is TRBJ2-1; the D gene is possibly TRBD2 (6 bases). This CDR3 has 15 residues. V lost 3 bases and J 3 bases, leaving 12 bases between the germline ends. The germline CDR1 and CDR2 sequences are SNHLY and FYNNEI. The CDR3 is CASSEGAGRYNEQFF. The CDR3 region has the DNA TGTGCCAGCAGTGAGGGAGCGGGTCGCTACAATGAGCAGTTCTTC.

The chain links TRBV19 to TRBJ2-7, with 8 bases fitting TRBD1. Germline CDR1 and CDR2: LNHDA and SQIVND (reference sequence). The CDR3 runs to 15 residues. V shed 8 bases and J 3 bases; nucleotides not matched to a gene: 12. The chain's CDR3 is CASSLKGQAFYEQYF. The CDR3 bases are TGTGCCAGTTCACTTAAGGGACAGGCCTTCTACGAGCAGTACTTC. Drawing the rest from reference TRBV19 and TRBJ2-7, the complete variable domain is DGGITQSPKYLFRKEGQNVTLSCEQNLNHDAMYWYRQDPGQGLRLIYYSQIVNDFQKGDIAEGYSVSREKKESFPLTVTSAQKNPTAFYLCASSLKGQAFYEQYFGPGTRLTVT.

The chain joins TRBV2 to TRBJ1-2, with 9 bases matching TRBD1. The CDR3 spans 14 residues. Germline-derived CDR1 and CDR2 are SNHLY and FYNNEI. The V segment lost 6 bases and the J segment 7 bases; nucleotides outside the gene matches: 9. The CDR3 nucleotides read TGTGCCAGCAGGGCGACAGGGGGAAGGAGTGGCTACACCTTC. Residues: CASRATGGRSGYTF.

The gene calls are TRBV4-2 and TRBJ2-2; TRBD2 agrees at 9 bases. The CDR3 consists of 16 residues. The ends lost 4 bases at V and 7 bases at J; junction bases unmatched: 10. CDR1 is LGHNA, CDR2 YNFKEQ, per germline. The CDR3 nucleotides read TGTGCCAGCAGCCCTATAGCGGGAGTACTGGTCGGGGAGCTGTTTTTT. Translated: CASSPIAGVLVGELFF.

This clone was detected only once. V usage is TRBV15 and J usage is TRBJ2-7; 8 positions agree with TRBD1. This CDR3 contains 14 residues. CDR1 is LNHNV, CDR2 YYDKDF, per germline (reference sequence). Losses at the gene ends were 1 base for V and 3 bases for J; bases not matched to a gene: 2. The DNA for the CDR3 is TGTGCCACCAGCAGAGCCGGACAGGGCTACGAGCAGTACTTC. It is translated as CATSRAGQGYEQYF. The entire variable domain, with the rest obtained from reference TRBV15 and TRBJ2-7, is as follows: DAMVIQNPRYQVTQFGKPVTLSCSQTLNHNVMYWYQQKSSQAPKLLFHYYDKDFNNEADTPDNFQSRRPNTSFCFLDIRSPGLGDTAMYLCATSRAGQGYEQYFGPGTRLTVT.

The J gene is TRBJ2-1, the V gene TRBV11-3; 15 bases match TRBD2. The germline gives CDR1 SGHNT, CDR2 YENEEA. The junction had 10 bases not matched to a gene; V was cut back by 3 bases and J by 10 bases. CDR3 length: 17 amino acids. The CDR3: CASSLGQTGTSGREQFF. Here the CDR3 DNA reads TGTGCCAGCAGCTTGGGACAAACCGGGACTAGCGGGAGGGAGCAGTTCTTC.

The chain is built from TRBV7-8 and TRBJ2-1; the match to TRBD2 covers 7 bases. Per the germline V gene, CDR1 is SGHVS and CDR2 is FQNEAQ. J lost 6 bases, V lost 4 bases, and 12 bases had no gene match. The CDR3 is 16 amino acids. CDR3 loop: CASSSLAGRGSNEQFF. The CDR3 region has the DNA TGTGCCAGCAGCTCCCTCGCGGGGAGGGGCTCCAATGAGCAGTTCTTC. Complete variable domain (other parts from reference TRBV7-8 and TRBJ2-1): GAGVSQSPRYKVAKRGQDVALRCDPISGHVSLFWYQQALGQGPEFLTYFQNEAQLDKSGLPSDRFFAERPEGSVSTLKIQRTQQEDSAVYLCASSSLAGRGSNEQFFGPGTRLTVL.

V and J are TRBV5-1 and TRBJ2-7; 8 bases line up with TRBD1. Germline CDR1 and CDR2: SGHRS and YFSETQ. CDR3 length: 15 amino acids. V lost 2 bases and J lost 1; bases outside the gene matches: 5. The CDR3 region is CASSFGQGSSYEQYF. The CDR3 DNA reads as TGCGCCAGCAGCTTTGGACAGGGTTCTTCCTACGAGCAGTACTTC.

V gene TRBV7-2 combines with J gene TRBJ2-1; maybe TRBD1 (5 bases). CDR1 is SGHTA, CDR2 FQGNSA, per germline. The CDR3 spans 14 residues. The V end lost 4 bases, the J end lost 7 bases, and 14 bases lay between the germline ends. CDR3 residues: CASSSTVSWNEQFF. Written as DNA, the CDR3 is TGTGCCAGCAGCTCGACAGTTTCTTGGAATGAGCAGTTCTTC.

V gene TRBV4-1 combines with J gene TRBJ2-4; 9 bases match TRBD1. V was pared by 4 bases and J by 6 bases, with 7 bases of the junction left unmatched. Germline assignment: CDR1 MGHRA and CDR2 YSYEKL. The CDR3 spans 15 residues. For the CDR3, the DNA is TGCGCCAGCAGCCCCGGGACAGGGAGGGGAAACATTCAGTACTTC. Translated: CASSPGTGRGNIQYF.

V gene TRBV11-2 combines with J gene TRBJ2-1, with 8 bases identical to TRBD2. Germline V lookup: CDR1 SGHAT, CDR2 FQNNGV. The CDR3 has 18 amino acids. J lost 0 bases, V lost 5 bases, and 12 bases had no gene match. The CDR3 region is CASSPREGRASSYNEQFF. Written as DNA, the CDR3 is TGTGCCAGCAGCCCCCGGGAGGGGAGGGCTAGCTCCTACAATGAGCAGTTCTTC.

This chain links TRBV29-1 with TRBJ2-7; 8 positions match TRBD1. CDR1 is SQVTM and CDR2 is ANQGSEA in the germline V gene. The CDR3 length is 14 residues. V dropped 2 bases and J dropped 5; count of bases not matched to a gene: 8. The CDR3 is CSVEYGSGGNEQYF. The CDR3 DNA is TGCAGCGTTGAATACGGCTCAGGGGGCAACGAGCAGTACTTC.

V usage is TRBV11-1 and J usage is TRBJ2-7, with a tentative D call TRBD1 (7 bases). CDR3 length: 16 residues. Trimming took 3 bases from V and 4 from J, leaving 19 bases between them. Germline CDR1 SGHAT, CDR2 FQDESV (reference sequence). CDR3 sequence: CASSFSGQGGRYEQYF. In DNA, the CDR3 is TGTGCCAGCAGCTTTTCCGGGCAGGGGGGCCGTTACGAGCAGTACTTC.